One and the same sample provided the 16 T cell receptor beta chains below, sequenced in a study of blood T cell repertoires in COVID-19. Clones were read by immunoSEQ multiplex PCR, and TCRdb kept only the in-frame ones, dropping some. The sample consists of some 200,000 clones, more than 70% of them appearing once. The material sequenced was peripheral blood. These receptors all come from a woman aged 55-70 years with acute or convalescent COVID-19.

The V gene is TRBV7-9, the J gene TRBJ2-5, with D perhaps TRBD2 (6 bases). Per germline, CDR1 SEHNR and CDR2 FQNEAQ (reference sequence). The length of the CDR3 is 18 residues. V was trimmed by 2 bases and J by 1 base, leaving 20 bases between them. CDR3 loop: CASSLMSGSLPSQETQYF. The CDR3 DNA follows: TGTGCCAGCAGCTTAATGAGCGGGTCGCTCCCTTCCCAAGAGACCCAGTACTTC.

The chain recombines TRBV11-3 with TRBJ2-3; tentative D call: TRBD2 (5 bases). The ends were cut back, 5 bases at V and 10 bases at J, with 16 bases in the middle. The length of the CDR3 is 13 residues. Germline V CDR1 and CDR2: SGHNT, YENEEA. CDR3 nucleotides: TGTGCCAGCAGCCATCGGGATGAGGCTGCGCAGTATTTT. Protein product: CASSHRDEAAQYF.

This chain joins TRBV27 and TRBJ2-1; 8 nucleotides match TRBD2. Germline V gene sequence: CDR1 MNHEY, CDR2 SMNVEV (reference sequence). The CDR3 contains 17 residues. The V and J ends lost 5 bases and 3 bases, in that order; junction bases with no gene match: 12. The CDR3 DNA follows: TGTGCCAGCAGTCCCCGGTTGGCGGGAGGTTACTACAATGAGCAGTTCTTC. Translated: CASSPRLAGGYYNEQFF.

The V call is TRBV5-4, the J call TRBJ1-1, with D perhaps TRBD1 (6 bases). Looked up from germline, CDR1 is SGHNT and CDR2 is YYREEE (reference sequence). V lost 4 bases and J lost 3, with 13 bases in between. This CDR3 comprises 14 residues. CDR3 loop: CASSRNRDYTEAFF. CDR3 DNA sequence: TGTGCCAGCAGCAGGAACAGGGATTACACTGAAGCTTTCTTT.

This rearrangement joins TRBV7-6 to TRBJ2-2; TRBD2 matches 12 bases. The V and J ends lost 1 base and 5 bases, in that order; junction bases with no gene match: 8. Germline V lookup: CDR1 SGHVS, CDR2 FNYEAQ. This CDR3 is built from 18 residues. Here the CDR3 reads CASSLGLAGGPGTGELFF. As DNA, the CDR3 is TGTGCCAGCAGCTTAGGGCTAGCGGGAGGGCCGGGGACCGGGGAGCTGTTTTTT.

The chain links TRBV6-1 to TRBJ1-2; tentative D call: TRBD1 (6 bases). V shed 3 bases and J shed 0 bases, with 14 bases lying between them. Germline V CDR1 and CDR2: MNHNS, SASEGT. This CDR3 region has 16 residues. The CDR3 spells CASSELQGSTNYGYTF. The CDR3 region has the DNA TGTGCCAGCAGTGAGCTACAGGGCTCAACTAACTATGGCTACACCTTC.

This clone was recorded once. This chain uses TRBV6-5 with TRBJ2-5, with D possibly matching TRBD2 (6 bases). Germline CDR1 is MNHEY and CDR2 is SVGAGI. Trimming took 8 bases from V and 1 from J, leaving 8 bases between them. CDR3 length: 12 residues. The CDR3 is CASGRSQETQYF. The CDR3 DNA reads TGTGCCAGCGGGAGGAGCCAAGAGACCCAGTACTTC.

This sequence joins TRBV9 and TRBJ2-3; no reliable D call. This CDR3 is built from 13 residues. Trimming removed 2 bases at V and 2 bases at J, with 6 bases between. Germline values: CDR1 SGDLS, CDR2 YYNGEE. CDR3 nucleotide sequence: TGTGCCAGCAGCGTCCTTTCCACAGATACGCAGTATTTT. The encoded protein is CASSVLSTDTQYF.

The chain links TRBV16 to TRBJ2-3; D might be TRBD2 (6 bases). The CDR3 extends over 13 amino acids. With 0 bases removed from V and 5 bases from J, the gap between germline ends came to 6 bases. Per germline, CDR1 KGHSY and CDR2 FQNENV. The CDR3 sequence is CASSQSGGDTQYF. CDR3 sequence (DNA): TGTGCCAGCAGCCAATCGGGGGGAGATACGCAGTATTTT.

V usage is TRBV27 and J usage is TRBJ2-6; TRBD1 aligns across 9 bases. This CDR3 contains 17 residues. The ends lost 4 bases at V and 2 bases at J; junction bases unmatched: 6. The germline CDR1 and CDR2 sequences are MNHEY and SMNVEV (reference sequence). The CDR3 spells CASSWTGEVAGANVLTF. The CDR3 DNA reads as TGTGCCAGCAGTTGGACAGGGGAAGTCGCTGGGGCCAACGTCCTGACTTTC.

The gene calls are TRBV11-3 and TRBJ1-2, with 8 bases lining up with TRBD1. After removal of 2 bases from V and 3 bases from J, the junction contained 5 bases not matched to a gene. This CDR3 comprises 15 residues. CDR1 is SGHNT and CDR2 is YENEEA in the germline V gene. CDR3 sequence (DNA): TGTGCCAGCAGCTTACGTCAGGGGGCGGACTATGGCTACACCTTC. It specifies CASSLRQGADYGYTF. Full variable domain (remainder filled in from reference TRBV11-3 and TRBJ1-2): EAGVVQSPRYKIIEKKQPVAFWCNPISGHNTLYWYLQNLGQGPELLIRYENEEAVDDSQLPKDRFSAERLKGVDSTLKIQPAELGDSAVYLCASSLRQGADYGYTFGSGTRLTVV.

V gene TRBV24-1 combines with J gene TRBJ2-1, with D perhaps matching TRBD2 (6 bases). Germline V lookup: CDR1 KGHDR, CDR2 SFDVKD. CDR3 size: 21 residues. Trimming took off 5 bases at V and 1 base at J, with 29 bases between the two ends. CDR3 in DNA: TGTGCCACCAGTGTGGGCCCAGGGAGCGGGCGATTGGGTATGTCCTACAATGAGCAGTTCTTC. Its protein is CATSVGPGSGRLGMSYNEQFF.

This chain's CDR3 is CASSQGTTGANVLTF. The CDR3 region has the DNA TGTGCCAGTAGTCAGGGAACTACCGGGGCCAACGTCCTGACTTTC. The chain uses TRBV19 and TRBJ2-6; maybe TRBD1 (5 bases). This CDR3 spans 15 amino acids. Germline values: CDR1 LNHDA, CDR2 SQIVND (reference sequence). Trimming shortened V by 5 bases and J by 4 bases, and 12 bases separated the two germline ends.

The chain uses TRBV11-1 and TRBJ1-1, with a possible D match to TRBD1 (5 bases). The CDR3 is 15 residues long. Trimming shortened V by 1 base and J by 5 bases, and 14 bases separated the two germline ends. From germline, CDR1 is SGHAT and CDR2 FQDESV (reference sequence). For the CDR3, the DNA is TGTGCCAGCAGCTTAGGGGGCCGGGGGACGACTGAAGCTTTCTTT. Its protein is CASSLGGRGTTEAFF.

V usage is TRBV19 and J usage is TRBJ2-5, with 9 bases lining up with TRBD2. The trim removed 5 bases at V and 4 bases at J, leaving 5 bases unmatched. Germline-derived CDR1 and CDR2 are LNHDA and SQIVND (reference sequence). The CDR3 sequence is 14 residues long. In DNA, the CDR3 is TGTGCCAGTAGTCCGGGACTAGCTGTAGAGACCCAGTACTTC. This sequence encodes CASSPGLAVETQYF.

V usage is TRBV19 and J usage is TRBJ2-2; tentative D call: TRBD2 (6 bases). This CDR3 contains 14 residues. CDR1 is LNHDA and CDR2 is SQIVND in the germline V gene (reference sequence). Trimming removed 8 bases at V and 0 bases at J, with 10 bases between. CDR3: CASCRRANTGELFF. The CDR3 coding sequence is TGTGCCAGTTGCCGGAGGGCGAACACCGGGGAGCTGTTTTTT.